A single sample is the source of the 9 T cell receptor beta chains below, sequenced in a study of T cell responses to AZD1222 COVID-19 vaccine. Here immunoSEQ multiplex PCR was the method, and the copy in TCRdb shows in-frame clones only, minus some. Of around 160,000 clones detected, around 83% appear once; the ten largest clones hold 3.5% to 5%. The sequencing used peripheral blood, collected on day 0 of MenACWY control vaccination. The receptor set was obtained from an adult in good health.

CDR3 sequence reads: CASSVPGGSNQPQHF. CDR3 DNA sequence: TGTGCCAGCAGCGTTCCCGGGGGTAGCAATCAGCCCCAGCATTTT. V gene TRBV2 combines with J gene TRBJ1-5, with a weak D call TRBD1 (5 bases). Trimming took 6 bases from V and 0 from J, leaving 12 bases between them. This CDR3 has 15 amino acids. Germline V CDR1 and CDR2: SNHLY, FYNNEI.

This CDR3 is CASSVDRAAPYYRFF. As DNA, the CDR3 is TGTGCCAGTAGTGTCGACAGGGCCGCCCCCTACTATCGGTTTTTT. This chain uses TRBV19 with TRBJ1-4; 7 nucleotides agree with TRBD1. Germline loops: CDR1 LNHDA, CDR2 SQIVND (reference sequence). The CDR3 is 15 amino acids. V lost 5 bases and J lost 16; bases outside the gene matches: 19.

The J gene is TRBJ2-7, the V gene TRBV10-2; perhaps TRBD1 as D (5 bases). There are 13 residues in the CDR3. Germline V CDR1 and CDR2: WSHSY, SAAADI. Trimming removed 7 bases at V and 0 bases at J, with 10 bases between. The CDR3 DNA follows: TGCGCCAGCAATTGGGGCCCCTCCTACGAGCAGTACGTC. Protein sequence: CASNWGPSYEQYV.

A few counts support this clone. V gene TRBV18 combines with J gene TRBJ1-2; no reliable D call. Trimming took off 1 base at V and 8 bases at J, with 11 bases between the two ends. The CDR3 totals 13 residues. Germline V gene data show CDR1 as KGHSH and CDR2 as LQKENI. Here the CDR3 DNA reads TGTGCCAGCTCACCACAACGGCAGAGGGGCTACACCTTC. It translates to CASSPQRQRGYTF. The full variable domain, completed using reference TRBV18 and TRBJ1-2, is NAGVMQNPRHLVRRRGQEARLRCSPMKGHSHVYWYRQLPEEGLKFMVYLQKENIIDESGMPKERFSAEFPKEGPSILRIQQVVRGDSAAYFCASSPQRQRGYTFGSGTRLTVV.

This chain uses TRBV11-2 with TRBJ1-2, with 7 bases aligning to TRBD1. V lost 4 bases, J lost 1 base, and 6 bases stayed unmatched. CDR3 length: 15 residues. The germline V gene encodes CDR1 SGHAT and CDR2 FQNNGV. This chain's CDR3 is CASSYQGGSNYGYTF. The CDR3 nucleotides are TGTGCCAGCAGCTATCAGGGGGGTAGTAACTATGGCTACACCTTC.

The gene calls are TRBV3-1 (or the pseudogene TRBV3-2) and TRBJ2-1; D may be TRBD1 or TRBD2 (6 bases each). Germline CDR1 is LGHDT and CDR2 is YNNKEL (reference sequence). V lost 1 base, J lost 13 bases, and 17 bases lay in between. The CDR3 extends over 14 amino acids. CDR3 region: CASSQGGIGGSQFF. The CDR3, as DNA: TGTGCCAGCAGCCAAGGGGGGATCGGGGGCTCTCAGTTCTTC.

V is TRBV2 and J is TRBJ2-2, with D perhaps TRBD1 (6 bases). The CDR3 sequence is 13 residues long. V lost 8 bases, J lost 2 bases, and 9 bases lay in between. The germline CDR1 and CDR2 sequences are SNHLY and FYNNEI. The CDR3 here is CASGTPNTGELFF. The CDR3 coding sequence is TGTGCCAGCGGGACACCTAACACCGGGGAGCTGTTTTTT. Full variable domain (rest looked up from reference TRBV2 and TRBJ2-2): EPEVTQTPSHQVTQMGQEVILRCVPISNHLYFYWYRQILGQKVEFLVSFYNNEISEKSEIFDDQFSVERPDGSNFTLKIRSTKLEDSAMYFCASGTPNTGELFFGEGSRLTVL.

CDR3 protein: CASSFRNTEAFF. For the CDR3, the DNA is TGTGCCAGCAGTTTTAGGAACACTGAAGCTTTCTTT. This chain links TRBV12-3 or TRBV12-4 with TRBJ1-1; D gene unclear. Trimming shortened V by 3 bases and J by 1 base, and 3 bases separated the two germline ends. The CDR3 length is 12 residues.

V gene TRBV5-1 combines with J gene TRBJ2-5, with 7 bases fitting TRBD1. Looked up from germline, CDR1 is SGHRS and CDR2 is YFSETQ. The length of the CDR3 is 15 residues. J lost 9 bases, V lost 0 bases, and 11 bases had no gene match. The CDR3 protein is CASSLGTGPLEAQYF. The DNA for the CDR3 is TGCGCCAGCAGCTTGGGGACAGGACCATTGGAGGCCCAGTACTTC.